This TCR beta chain was found in a study of early T cells in non-severe SARS-CoV-2 infection. TCRdb reanalysed the 5' RACE reads using MiXCR and keeps one entry per CDR3 protein. Of about 64,000 distinct CDR3 sequences in the sample, 10% to 15% were seen once. This clonotype was seen a handful of times. The receptor was derived from an adult who was a healthcare worker with PCR-confirmed SARS-CoV-2 infection or an uninfected control (not recorded which). The sample in question was whole blood, obtained at baseline.

The CDR3 loop reads CSVRRLANTEAFF. The CDR3 DNA reads as TGCAGCGTGAGGAGGCTGGCGAACACTGAAGCTTTCTTT. This chain connects TRBV29-1 to TRBJ1-1; D uncertain. Trimming left V 6 bases short and J 1 base short, with 12 bases between. This CDR3 spans 13 amino acids. Germline assignment: CDR1 SQVTM and CDR2 ANQGSEA.